A selection of T cell receptor beta chains follows, all from one sample in a study of cytomegalovirus exposure and HLA in healthy donors. The protocol was immunoSEQ multiplex PCR, while the TCRdb copy is restricted to in-frame clones and leaves out a portion. The table shows 120,000 to 150,000 clones, with around 77% occurring only once. The specimen sequenced was PBMCs. Every receptor here comes from a woman aged 40 to 50 in good health and CMV-seropositive. Each CDR3 is given with its conserved first and last residue. Each record gives: clone size, V gene, D gene, J gene, CDR3 protein, CDR3 DNA. A D gene is named only where the DNA matches it firmly. Only part of the rows carry a size: once, few, many, or a class if the clone is expanded.

clone size: -; V gene: TRBV7-3; D gene: -; J gene: TRBJ2-2; CDR3 protein: CASSLSGAPTTGELFF; CDR3 DNA: TGTGCCAGCAGCTTATCAGGGGCGCCAACCACCGGGGAGCTGTTTTTT
clone size: -; V gene: TRBV15; D gene: TRBD1; J gene: TRBJ1-5; CDR3 protein: CATSGRDRGQNQPQHF; CDR3 DNA: TGTGCCACCAGCGGCCGGGACAGGGGGCAGAATCAGCCCCAGCATTTT
clone size: few; V gene: TRBV5-3; D gene: TRBD1; J gene: TRBJ1-6; CDR3 protein: CARSLGDRGPYNSPLHF; CDR3 DNA: TGTGCCAGAAGCTTGGGGGACAGGGGGCCATATAATTCACCCCTCCACTTT
clone size: -; V gene: TRBV15; D gene: -; J gene: TRBJ1-5; CDR3 protein: CATSSGGGGGSNQPQHF; CDR3 DNA: TGTGCCACCAGCTCTGGGGGAGGGGGGGGAAGCAATCAGCCCCAGCATTTT
clone size: -; V gene: TRBV9; D gene: -; J gene: TRBJ2-1; CDR3 protein: CASSVEVSSYNEQFF; CDR3 DNA: TGTGCCAGCAGCGTAGAAGTGAGCTCCTACAATGAGCAGTTCTTC
clone size: -; V gene: TRBV5-4; D gene: -; J gene: TRBJ2-5; CDR3 protein: CASSSTTGKEWETQYF; CDR3 DNA: TGTGCCAGCAGCTCCACCACAGGGAAGGAATGGGAGACCCAGTACTTC
clone size: -; V gene: TRBV9; D gene: TRBD1; J gene: TRBJ2-5; CDR3 protein: CASSVSPTGGSLAQETQYF; CDR3 DNA: TGTGCCAGCAGCGTCTCCCCGACAGGGGGAAGTTTGGCCCAAGAGACCCAGTACTTC
clone size: -; V gene: TRBV6-1; D gene: TRBD1; J gene: TRBJ1-1; CDR3 protein: CASSSQGPNTEAFF; CDR3 DNA: TGTGCCAGCAGTTCACAGGGGCCGAACACTGAAGCTTTCTTT
clone size: -; V gene: TRBV19; D gene: TRBD1; J gene: TRBJ1-2; CDR3 protein: CASSITGQGIGGYTF; CDR3 DNA: TGTGCCAGTAGTATAACGGGACAGGGGATCGGTGGCTACACCTTC
clone size: -; V gene: TRBV6-5; D gene: TRBD1; J gene: TRBJ1-2; CDR3 protein: CASSYSGGRLGYTF; CDR3 DNA: TGTGCCAGCAGTTACTCAGGGGGCCGGCTTGGCTACACCTTC
clone size: -; V gene: TRBV19; D gene: -; J gene: TRBJ2-3; CDR3 protein: CASSNQGGDTQYF; CDR3 DNA: TGTGCCAGTAGTAATCAGGGGGGAGATACGCAGTATTTT
clone size: -; V gene: TRBV2; D gene: -; J gene: TRBJ1-3; CDR3 protein: CASRDRTSGNTIYF; CDR3 DNA: TGTGCCAGCAGGGACAGAACCTCTGGAAACACCATATATTTT
clone size: -; V gene: TRBV6-5; D gene: TRBD2; J gene: TRBJ2-7; CDR3 protein: CASSSLSGGAEYF; CDR3 DNA: TGTGCCAGCAGCAGCCTTAGCGGGGGGGCCGAGTACTTC
clone size: once; V gene: TRBV10-3; D gene: -; J gene: TRBJ2-3; CDR3 protein: CATGLGGGTDTQYF; CDR3 DNA: TGTGCCACTGGGCTAGGCGGGGGCACAGATACGCAGTATTTT
clone size: -; V gene: TRBV5-6; D gene: TRBD2; J gene: TRBJ2-3; CDR3 protein: CASSLLRGGSGTDTQYF; CDR3 DNA: TGTGCCAGCAGCTTGTTGCGCGGGGGAAGCGGCACAGATACGCAGTATTTT
clone size: -; V gene: TRBV11-1; D gene: TRBD2; J gene: TRBJ2-3; CDR3 protein: CASSLSARLAGSTDTQYF; CDR3 DNA: TGTGCCAGCAGCTTGTCGGCCCGACTAGCGGGCAGCACAGATACGCAGTATTTT
clone size: -; V gene: TRBV7-3; D gene: TRBD1; J gene: TRBJ1-6; CDR3 protein: CASSLSGQGSSPLHF; CDR3 DNA: TGTGCCAGCAGCTTAAGTGGACAGGGGAGTTCACCCCTCCACTTT
clone size: -; V gene: TRBV5-5; D gene: -; J gene: TRBJ2-7; CDR3 protein: CASSFQGPYEQYF; CDR3 DNA: TGTGCCAGCAGCTTCCAGGGCCCCTACGAGCAGTACTTC
clone size: few; V gene: TRBV2; D gene: -; J gene: TRBJ1-6; CDR3 protein: CASSEGANSPLHF; CDR3 DNA: TGTGCCAGCAGTGAGGGGGCTAATTCACCCCTCCACTTT
clone size: once; V gene: TRBV2; D gene: -; J gene: TRBJ1-6; CDR3 protein: CASRFESSYNSPLHF; CDR3 DNA: TGTGCCAGCAGGTTCGAGTCCTCCTATAATTCACCCCTCCACTTT
clone size: once; V gene: TRBV6-5; D gene: TRBD1; J gene: TRBJ2-7; CDR3 protein: CASSHAGQGPYEQYF; CDR3 DNA: TGTGCCAGCAGTCACGCGGGACAGGGGCCCTACGAGCAGTACTTC
clone size: -; V gene: TRBV5-1; D gene: -; J gene: TRBJ2-3; CDR3 protein: CASSLGYRENTQYF; CDR3 DNA: TGCGCCAGCAGCTTGGGGTATAGAGAGAATACGCAGTATTTT
clone size: -; V gene: TRBV25-1; D gene: TRBD2; J gene: TRBJ2-5; CDR3 protein: CASRGTSGWYQETQYF; CDR3 DNA: TGTGCCAGCAGAGGAACTAGCGGATGGTACCAAGAGACCCAGTACTTC
clone size: few; V gene: TRBV7-2; D gene: -; J gene: TRBJ2-2; CDR3 protein: CASSRFPGSTGELFF; CDR3 DNA: TGTGCCAGCAGCCGGTTCCCCGGGAGTACCGGGGAGCTGTTTTTT
clone size: once; V gene: TRBV2; D gene: TRBD1; J gene: TRBJ1-5; CDR3 protein: CASSETRGLQPQHF; CDR3 DNA: TGTGCCAGCAGTGAAACGAGGGGGCTGCAGCCCCAGCATTTT
clone size: -; V gene: TRBV11-2; D gene: -; J gene: TRBJ2-2; CDR3 protein: CASSFFGGAGELFF; CDR3 DNA: TGTGCCAGCAGCTTCTTCGGCGGGGCCGGGGAGCTGTTTTTT
clone size: -; V gene: TRBV2; D gene: TRBD1; J gene: TRBJ2-5; CDR3 protein: CASSGQGARGETQYF; CDR3 DNA: TGTGCCAGCAGCGGACAGGGGGCGCGAGGGGAGACCCAGTACTTC
clone size: once; V gene: TRBV5-1; D gene: TRBD2; J gene: TRBJ2-1; CDR3 protein: CASTSGGSSRQFF; CDR3 DNA: TGCGCCAGCACTAGCGGGGGTAGTTCGCGGCAGTTCTTC
clone size: -; V gene: TRBV7-9; D gene: TRBD2; J gene: TRBJ2-3; CDR3 protein: CASSLVAGGVTDTQYF; CDR3 DNA: TGTGCCAGCAGCTTAGTAGCGGGGGGCGTTACAGATACGCAGTATTTT
clone size: -; V gene: TRBV6-6; D gene: TRBD1; J gene: TRBJ1-2; CDR3 protein: CASSYQGDYGYTF; CDR3 DNA: TGTGCCAGCAGTTACCAGGGGGACTATGGCTACACCTTC
clone size: -; V gene: TRBV5-4; D gene: TRBD2; J gene: TRBJ2-7; CDR3 protein: CASSLRGGTYEQYF; CDR3 DNA: TGTGCCAGCAGCCTACGGGGGGGAACCTACGAGCAGTACTTC
clone size: -; V gene: TRBV7-3; D gene: -; J gene: TRBJ1-5; CDR3 protein: CASSLQQEPYSNQPQHF; CDR3 DNA: TGTGCCAGCAGCTTACAGCAGGAACCTTATAGCAATCAGCCCCAGCATTTT
clone size: -; V gene: TRBV7-9; D gene: -; J gene: TRBJ2-2; CDR3 protein: CASSLALGLAGGELFF; CDR3 DNA: TGTGCCAGCAGCTTAGCCCTTGGCCTAGCTGGAGGGGAGCTGTTTTTT
clone size: -; V gene: TRBV25-1; D gene: TRBD1; J gene: TRBJ1-6; CDR3 protein: CASRDRGLSPLHF; CDR3 DNA: TGTGCCAGCAGGGACAGGGGGCTTTCACCCCTCCACTTT
clone size: -; V gene: TRBV15; D gene: -; J gene: TRBJ2-7; CDR3 protein: CATSREWTNYEQYF; CDR3 DNA: TGTGCCACCAGCAGAGAATGGACAAACTACGAGCAGTACTTC